This TCR beta chain was recovered during a study of shared clonotypes between healthy human individuals (TCRdb year 2020). About the investigation overall: The cohort comprised two women and three men aged 18 to 49 years. Per donor, leukapheresis produced somewhere between about 0.94 and 9 billion PBMCs. To estimate repertoire size and how much clonotypes are shared between individuals, the study performed deep sequencing of blood TCR repertoires from a handful of healthy adults. Different laboratories and diverse techniques were used to prepare libraries and sequence TCR repertoires, to increase sequencing depth and limit assay-specific biases. Study-level results and caveats: Pairwise subsampling led to the expectation that sequencing depth would affect the degree of clonotype sharing among donors. Sampling was restricted to blood, and TCR repertoires in tissue are likely to differ from TCR repertoires in blood. The genetic and exposure-history diversity represented was limited by the small number of donors.

Trimming removed 4 bases from V and 1 base from J, leaving 8 bases between the germline ends. CDR1 and CDR2, looked up from the germline V gene, are SGDLS and YYNGEE. From its cysteine to its phenylalanine, the CDR3 spans 14 amino acids. Just the 42-base CDR3 DNA is kept, in frame starting at base 1. Using the deep immunoSEQ assay, TCR CDR3 regions were amplified from genomic DNA by multiplex PCR. Extracted genomic DNA from each cell subset was spread evenly across all wells of several immunoSEQ 96-well plates, with each plate serving as a replicate. For unsorted PBMC, around 290 ng of genomic DNA, equivalent to about 30,000 T cell genomes, went into each replicate PCR. Genomic DNA from unsorted PBMC was sequenced over ten immunoSEQ deep assay plates. The purified libraries were quantified using a Qubit 3.0 fluorometer, sized with a Bioanalyzer 2100, and then quantified again using the KAPA Library Quantification kit. Every immunoSEQ 96-well plate was sequenced on a separate single-read 150-cycle Illumina NextSeq 550 flow cell. The original pipeline was this. The immunoSEQ output contained only junctional sequences without quality scores, so filtering could not match that applied to full-length reads. Sequences were annotated with PyIR, a Python wrapper for IgBLAST v1.9, using IMGT germline references to assign V/J genes and CDR3. Reads with weak V/J assignments (E-value above 1e-6), missing CDR3, stop codons, out-of-frame junctions, or ambiguous translated residues were removed. V3J clonotypes were defined as sequences sharing the same inferred V gene, J gene, and CDR3 amino acid sequence. The percentage overlap between two repertoires was calculated by dividing the number of shared unique clonotypes by the size of the smaller repertoire. Three approaches were used to assess repertoire richness: RTK rarefaction, the Chao1 estimator, and Recon v2.1 estimates of unobserved clonotypes. TCRdb mirrors the immuneACCESS table, restricted to in-frame sequences. Some clones are absent from its copies; in checked studies, under half trace to an unresolved V gene, and the reason for the others is unknown. V, J and clone size derive from that table, while D and trimming were established from the DNA sequence. The sample has fewer than 650,000 clones on record, around 81% of them singletons. 12% of the sample belongs to the ten largest clones.

About this clone: This receptor's antigen is unknown. Base qualities are not provided; no much larger clone lies one nucleotide away.

Donors were healthy HIV-negative adults with no recently reported acute infections or vaccinations. Only Caucasian adults living in Nashville, Tennessee, USA were represented among the donors. For unsorted samples, some 100 million PBMCs were counted and genomic DNA was extracted with the QIAamp DNA Blood Mini kit. Blood was obtained by leukapheresis, after which PBMCs were separated by Ficoll-Histopaque density gradient centrifugation and cryopreserved in liquid nitrogen vapor phase. The sequenced sample consisted of PBMCs. The chain couples TRBV9 to TRBJ2-2; the D segment might be TRBD1 or TRBD2, since each matches 5 bases. This TCR derives from a woman aged 40-49 years in good health. Some clones in this sample may be carry-over from other donors' samples. The CDR3 reads as follows: CASSLGGNTGELFF. The bases are TGTGCCAGCAGCCTTGGGGGGAACACCGGGGAGCTGTTTTTT.